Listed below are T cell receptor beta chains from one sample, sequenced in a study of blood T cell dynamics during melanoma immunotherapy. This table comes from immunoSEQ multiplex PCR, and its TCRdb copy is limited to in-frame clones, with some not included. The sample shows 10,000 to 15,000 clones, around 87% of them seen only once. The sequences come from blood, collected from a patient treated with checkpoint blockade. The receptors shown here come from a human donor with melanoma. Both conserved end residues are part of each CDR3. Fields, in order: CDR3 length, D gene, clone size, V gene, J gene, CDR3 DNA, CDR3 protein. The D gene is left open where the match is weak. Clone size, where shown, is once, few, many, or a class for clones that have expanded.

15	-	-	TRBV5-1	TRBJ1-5	TGCGCCAGCAGCTTGGGGGATCTGCCGAATCAGCCCCAGCATTTT	CASSLGDLPNQPQHF
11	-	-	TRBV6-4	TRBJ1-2	TGTGCCAGCAGGGGAAACTATGGCTACACCTTC	CASRGNYGYTF
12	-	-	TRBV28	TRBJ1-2	TGTGCCAGCAGTTCGGACGGGTACGGCTACACCTTC	CASSSDGYGYTF
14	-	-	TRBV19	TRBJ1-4	TGTGCCAGTAGTATGGACACCCCTAATGAAAAACTGTTTTTT	CASSMDTPNEKLFF
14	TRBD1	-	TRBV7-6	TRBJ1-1	TGTGCCAGCAGCTCGACAGGGGGCGAAGCTGAAGCTTTCTTT	CASSSTGGEAEAFF
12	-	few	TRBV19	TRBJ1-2	TGTGCCAGTAGTGAGGCAGTCTATGGCTACACCTTC	CASSEAVYGYTF
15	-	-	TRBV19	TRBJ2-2	TGTGCCAGTAGCCGATGGGGGACCAACACCGGGGAGCTGTTTTTT	CASSRWGTNTGELFF
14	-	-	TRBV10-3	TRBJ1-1	TGTGCCATCAGTCTACAGGTCCAGAACACTGAAGCTTTCTTT	CAISLQVQNTEAFF
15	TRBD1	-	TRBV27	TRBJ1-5	TGTGCCAGCAGAGGGACAGGGAGGATGGGTCAGCCCCAGCATTTT	CASRGTGRMGQPQHF
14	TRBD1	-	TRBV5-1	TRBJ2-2	TGCGCCAGCAGCCCAGGACAGGAGGCCGGGGAGCTGTTTTTT	CASSPGQEAGELFF
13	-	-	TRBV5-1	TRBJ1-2	TGCGCCAGCAGCTTTGGAACAGACTATGGCTACACCTTC	CASSFGTDYGYTF
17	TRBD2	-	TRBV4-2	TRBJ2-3	TGTGCCAGCAGCCAAGGCCTCCGGACTAGCGTAACAGATACGCAGTATTTT	CASSQGLRTSVTDTQYF
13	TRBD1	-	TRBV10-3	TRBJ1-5	TGTGCCATCAGCAACAGGGGGTATCAGCCCCAGCATTTT	CAISNRGYQPQHF
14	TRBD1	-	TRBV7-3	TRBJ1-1	TGTGCCAGCAGCTTCAAGACAGGGGGAACTGAAGCTTTCTTT	CASSFKTGGTEAFF
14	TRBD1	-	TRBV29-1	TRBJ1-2	TGCAGCGTTTCGCCCTCGACAGGGGGCTATGGCTACACCTTC	CSVSPSTGGYGYTF
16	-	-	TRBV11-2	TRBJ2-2	TGTGCCAGCAGCCCAGGACAGCTACCCGTCCCCGGGGAGCTGTTTTTT	CASSPGQLPVPGELFF
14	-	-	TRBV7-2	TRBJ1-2	TGTGCCAGCAGCTTACGAGGGGACCCCTCTTTTTACACCTTC	CASSLRGDPSFYTF
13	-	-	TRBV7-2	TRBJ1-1	TGTGCCAGCAGCTCCTCCCAGAACACTGAAGCTTTCTTT	CASSSSQNTEAFF
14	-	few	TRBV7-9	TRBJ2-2	TGTGCCAGCAGCTTCGCCGGGTACACCGGGGAGCTGTTTTTT	CASSFAGYTGELFF
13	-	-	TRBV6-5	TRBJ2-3	TGTGCCAGCAGCGAACTCGGAAGAAATACGCAGTATTTT	CASSELGRNTQYF
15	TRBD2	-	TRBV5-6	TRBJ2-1	TGTGCCAGCAGCAACAGACTAGCGGGAGGGACTGAGCAGTTCTTC	CASSNRLAGGTEQFF
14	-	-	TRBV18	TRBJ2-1	TGTGCCAGCTCCGCTCAGGGGAGGTACAATGAGCAGTTCTTC	CASSAQGRYNEQFF
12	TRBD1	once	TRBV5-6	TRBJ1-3	TGTGCCAGCAGCTTGGGACAGGGTGTCATATATTTT	CASSLGQGVIYF
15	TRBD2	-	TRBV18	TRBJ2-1	TGTGCCAGCTCACCATATCGTCTGGAAGTGGGAGGGAGTTTCTTC	CASSPYRLEVGGSFF
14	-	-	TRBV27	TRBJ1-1	TGTGCCAGCAGGGGGGGGACGGTGAACACTGAAGCTTTCTTT	CASRGGTVNTEAFF
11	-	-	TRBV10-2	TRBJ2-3	TGCGCCAGCAGTGAGTTTGATACGCAGTATTTT	CASSEFDTQYF
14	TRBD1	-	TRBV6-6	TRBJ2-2	TGTGCCAGCAGTCGGGACAGGGGCGCCGGGGAGCTGTTTTTT	CASSRDRGAGELFF
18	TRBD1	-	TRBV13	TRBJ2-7	TGTGCCAGCAGTCAACCCTTCTGGGACAGTCCAAGCTCCTACGAGCAGTACTTC	CASSQPFWDSPSSYEQYF
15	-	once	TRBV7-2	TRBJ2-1	TGTGCCAGCAGCTTAGGTGGCTGGGGGGCGAATGAGCAGTTCTTC	CASSLGGWGANEQFF
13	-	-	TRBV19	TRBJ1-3	TGTGCCAGTAGGCAGTTGGCAGGAAACACCATATATTTT	CASRQLAGNTIYF
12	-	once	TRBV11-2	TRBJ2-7	TGTGCCAGCAGCATGAGGGACTACGAGCAGTACTTC	CASSMRDYEQYF
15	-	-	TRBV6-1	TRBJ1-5	TGTGCCAGCAGCTGGGGAGAGCTTAGCAATCAGCCCCAGCATTTT	CASSWGELSNQPQHF
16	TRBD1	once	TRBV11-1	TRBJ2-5	TGTGCCAGCAGCTTTGGGAACAGGGGGAGCCAAGAGACCCAGTACTTC	CASSFGNRGSQETQYF
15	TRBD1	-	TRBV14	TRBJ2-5	TGTGCCAGCAGCCACTTGACAGGGGGTCAAGAGACCCAGTACTTC	CASSHLTGGQETQYF
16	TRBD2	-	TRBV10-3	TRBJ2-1	TGTGCCATCAGTGATCGCAGCGGGAGCACCTACAATGAGCAGTTCTTC	CAISDRSGSTYNEQFF
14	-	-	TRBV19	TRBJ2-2	TGTGCCAGTAGTTGGGCCGTATACACCGGGGAGCTGTTTTTT	CASSWAVYTGELFF